These 25 T cell receptor beta chains share one sample of origin, sequenced in a study of blood T cell repertoires in COVID-19. Measured with immunoSEQ multiplex PCR; TCRdb has only the in-frame clones, and not every one. This table holds some 150,000 clones, 65% to 90% found once. Sequenced: peripheral blood. The source of these receptors is a man between 65 and 85 years old with acute or convalescent COVID-19.

This clone was detected only once. The chain combines TRBV24-1 with TRBJ2-1; 7 bases are a match to TRBD2. With 0 bases clipped from V and 5 bases from J, the junction kept 3 bases outside the gene matches. The CDR3 consists of 15 residues. Looked up from germline, CDR1 is KGHDR and CDR2 is SFDVKD. The CDR3 DNA sequence: TGTGCCACCAGTGATTTGGGACTAGACCACAATGAGCAGTTCTTC. This codes for CATSDLGLDHNEQFF.

This chain uses TRBV27 with TRBJ1-5, with no clear D. CDR1 is MNHEY and CDR2 is SMNVEV in the germline V gene (reference sequence). The CDR3 loop spans 15 amino acids. Trimming cost V 4 bases and J 11 bases, with 21 bases left between them. CDR3 in amino acids: CASSSNKAPGNAQHF. The CDR3 DNA reads TGTGCCAGCAGTTCAAACAAGGCCCCGGGAAATGCCCAGCATTTT.

The chain recombines TRBV29-1 with TRBJ2-5; the match to TRBD2 covers 7 bases. The CDR3 is 16 amino acids. V lost 0 bases to trimming and J lost 2 bases; unmatched junction nucleotides: 9. The germline gives CDR1 SQVTM, CDR2 ANQGSEA. The CDR3 DNA sequence: TGCAGCGTTGAAGATTGGGCTAGCGGTCTTCAAGAGACCCAGTACTTC. Translation: CSVEDWASGLQETQYF.

The CDR3 DNA sequence: TGTGCCAGCAGCATAGGACTAGCGGGCGCCTACGAGCAGTACTTC. Translation gives CASSIGLAGAYEQYF. The chain combines TRBV5-4 with TRBJ2-7, with 11 nucleotides matching TRBD2. The CDR3 is 15 amino acids. Trimming at V came to 4 bases and at J to 2 bases, leaving 5 bases not matched to a gene. Germline CDR1 reads SGHNT; CDR2 reads YYREEE (reference sequence).

The rearrangement uses TRBV19 and TRBJ2-1, with D possibly matching TRBD2 (6 bases). The V end was cut by 6 bases, the J end by 2 bases, with 14 bases between. The CDR3 has 15 residues. The germline gives CDR1 LNHDA, CDR2 SQIVND (reference sequence). Written as DNA, the CDR3 is TGTGCCAGTAGCCCCCTGGGACTCGCCTACAATGAGCAGTTCTTC. Translating gives CASSPLGLAYNEQFF.

This clone has a handful of counts. The chain uses TRBV27 and TRBJ2-2; D is uncertain. Germline V gene lookup returns CDR1 MNHEY and CDR2 SMNVEV (reference sequence). CDR3 size: 13 residues. The germline V and J ends were trimmed by 2 bases and 1 base, with 2 bases remaining between them. The chain's CDR3 is CASSLLNTGELFF. The DNA of the CDR3 is TGTGCCAGCAGTTTACTGAACACCGGGGAGCTGTTTTTT.

This clone showed up just a few times. The gene calls are TRBV15 and TRBJ2-3, with 8 nucleotides matching TRBD2. This CDR3 is 14 amino acids long. V gave up 7 bases and J gave up 4 bases; unmatched junction bases: 7. The germline gives CDR1 LNHNV, CDR2 YYDKDF (reference sequence). The CDR3 nucleotides are TGTGCCACCAAGGAGCGGGAGTCCGCAGATACGCAGTATTTT. This encodes CATKERESADTQYF.

The chain combines TRBV11-2 with TRBJ2-1; 13 bases agree with TRBD2. Germline CDR1 SGHAT, CDR2 FQNNGV. The trim removed 5 bases at V and 9 bases at J, leaving 10 bases unmatched. This CDR3 has 16 amino acids. The CDR3, as DNA: TGTGCCAGCAGCGGCATGGGACTAGCGGGAAGTGGTGAGCAGTTCTTC. As protein: CASSGMGLAGSGEQFF.

The CDR3 region has the DNA TGTGCCAGCAGCTTGGAGGGAGGGCTCACAGATACGCAGTATTTT. As protein: CASSLEGGLTDTQYF. The chain joins TRBV5-4 to TRBJ2-3; 7 positions agree with TRBD2. J gave up 2 bases and V 0 bases, and 3 bases lay outside the gene matches. The V gene's germline CDR1 is SGHNT and CDR2 YYREEE (reference sequence). The CDR3 has 15 residues.

The V and J genes are TRBV28 and TRBJ1-5, with unresolved D. V was cut by 2 bases and J by 9 bases, with 14 bases left in between. The CDR3 length is 14 residues. Germline V gene lookup returns CDR1 MDHEN and CDR2 SYDVKM. CDR3 bases: TGTGCCAGCAGTTTAGCCGACACCGAAGGGCCCCAGCATTTT. This encodes CASSLADTEGPQHF.

V is TRBV5-1 and J is TRBJ1-1, with D unresolved. V shed 1 base and J shed 10 bases, with 11 bases lying between them. This CDR3 spans 12 amino acids. The V gene's germline CDR1 is SGHRS and CDR2 YFSETQ. In nucleotides, the CDR3 is TGCGCCAGCAGCTTGTCAGGCGATGGAGCTTTCTTT. Protein sequence: CASSLSGDGAFF. Together with reference TRBV5-1 and TRBJ1-1, the CDR3 gives the full variable domain: KAGVTQTPRYLIKTRGQQVTLSCSPISGHRSVSWYQQTPGQGLQFLFEYFSETQRNKGNFPGRFSGRQFSNSRSEMNVSTLELGDSALYLCASSLSGDGAFFGQGTRLTVV.

V is TRBV4-1 and J is TRBJ2-2, with D maybe TRBD1 (6 bases). The CDR3 is made up of 16 amino acids. Trimming stripped 2 bases from V and 4 bases from J, with 14 bases between. The germline V gene has CDR1 MGHRA and CDR2 YSYEKL. CDR3 residues: CASSQPSGRGTGELFF. The CDR3 nucleotides read TGCGCCAGCAGCCAACCATCCGGCAGGGGCACCGGGGAGCTGTTTTTT.

The genes are TRBV6-2 or TRBV6-3 and TRBJ2-3; a weak D match, TRBD1 (6 bases). This CDR3 has 15 amino acids. Germline V lookup: CDR1 MNHEY, CDR2 SVGEGT. Trimming removed 5 bases at V and 0 bases at J, with 12 bases between. The CDR3 here is CASSSGQRSTDTQYF. The CDR3 DNA follows: TGTGCCAGCAGTAGCGGACAGCGTAGCACAGATACGCAGTATTTT.

The V and J genes are TRBV19 and TRBJ1-4, with TRBD1 identical over 9 bases. The CDR3 is 15 amino acids. Per germline, CDR1 LNHDA and CDR2 SQIVND (reference sequence). J gave up 7 bases and V 4 bases, and 7 bases lay outside the gene matches. CDR3 nucleotides: TGTGCCAGTAGTACTATGGGACAGGGTGGTGAAAAACTGTTTTTT. Translating gives CASSTMGQGGEKLFF.

Notes on this clone: The sample carries other DNA sequences with the same CDR3. The V call is TRBV28, the J call TRBJ1-3; 7 bases fit TRBD1. Germline CDR1 and CDR2: MDHEN and SYDVKM. The trim removed 3 bases at V and 2 bases at J, leaving 1 base unmatched. This CDR3 contains 14 residues. The CDR3 DNA reads TGTGCCAGCAGTTTTAGGGGGCCTGGAAACACCATATATTTT. This gives the protein CASSFRGPGNTIYF.

The chain carries TRBV14 and TRBJ2-1, with 8 bases aligning to TRBD2. The junction had 3 bases not matched to a gene; V was cut back by 1 base and J by 10 bases. Germline V CDR1 and CDR2: SGHDN, FVKESK. This CDR3 is built from 13 residues. The CDR3 loop is CASSQAVAGEQFF. The DNA for the CDR3 is TGTGCCAGCAGCCAAGCAGTAGCGGGAGAGCAGTTCTTC.

The V and J genes are TRBV18 and TRBJ1-1; 7 bases match TRBD1. The germline V gene has CDR1 KGHSH and CDR2 LQKENI. Trimming cost V 2 bases and J 1 base; bases outside gene matches: 4. The CDR3 consists of 15 residues. DNA of the CDR3: TGTGCCAGCTCACCAAGACAGGGTCAGAACACTGAAGCTTTCTTT. It translates to CASSPRQGQNTEAFF.

This clone was recorded only once. The V and J genes are TRBV2 and TRBJ2-1; possible D gene TRBD2, 6 bases. Trimming pared 0 bases from V and 9 bases from J, leaving 9 bases between. This CDR3 contains 13 residues. CDR1 is SNHLY and CDR2 is FYNNEI in the germline V gene. CDR3 protein: CASSEAMGGEQFF. DNA of the CDR3: TGTGCCAGCAGTGAAGCGATGGGGGGTGAGCAGTTCTTC.

J is TRBJ2-7 and V is TRBV15; perhaps TRBD2 as D (5 bases). CDR3 length: 13 amino acids. The V end lost 0 bases, the J end lost 4 bases, and 7 bases lay between the germline ends. The germline CDR1 and CDR2 sequences are LNHNV and YYDKDF (reference sequence). The CDR3 nucleotides are TGTGCCACCAGCAGAGATGAGGGTTACGAGCAGTACTTC. Its translation is CATSRDEGYEQYF.

The chain carries TRBV20-1 and TRBJ1-2; D not resolved. This CDR3 is 10 amino acids long. V lost 0 bases, J lost 8 bases, and 4 bases lay in between. Germline CDR1 and CDR2: DFQATT and SNEGSKA (reference sequence). The chain's CDR3 is CSARDGGYTF. In DNA form, the CDR3 reads TGCAGTGCTAGAGATGGCGGCTACACCTTC.

This sequence joins TRBV7-2 and TRBJ1-5; a weak D match, TRBD1 (5 bases). Germline V CDR1 and CDR2: SGHTA, FQGNSA. The V gene lost 2 bases and the J gene lost 7 bases, with 9 bases spanning the gap. The CDR3 consists of 13 residues. CDR3 sequence: CASSLFDSQPQHF. CDR3 bases: TGTGCCAGCAGCTTATTTGACAGCCAGCCCCAGCATTTT.

V is TRBV10-3 and J is TRBJ2-3; no clear D. The CDR3 has 10 amino acids. Trimming left V 11 bases short and J 1 base short, with 4 bases between. Per the germline V gene, CDR1 is ENHRY and CDR2 is SYGVKD. CDR3: CASGTDTQYF. The CDR3 DNA sequence: TGTGCCTCTGGCACAGATACGCAGTATTTT.

The V call is TRBV28, the J call TRBJ2-7; 13 bases map to TRBD2. The length of the CDR3 is 16 residues. Germline V CDR1 and CDR2: MDHEN, SYDVKM. The V gene end was trimmed by 4 bases and the J gene end by 4 bases; junction bases not matched to a gene: 7. The CDR3 bases are TGTGCCAGCAGTTCCCGACTAGCGGGAGGCCTGTACGAGCAGTACTTC. Its translation is CASSSRLAGGLYEQYF.

The chain recombines TRBV7-8 with TRBJ2-7; 14 bases fit TRBD2. CDR1 is SGHVS and CDR2 is FQNEAQ in the germline V gene. This CDR3 is 18 amino acids long. J lost 1 base, V lost 4 bases, and 9 bases had no gene match. This chain's CDR3 is CASSSGLAGGIGSYEQYF. As DNA, the CDR3 is TGTGCCAGCAGCTCCGGACTAGCGGGAGGAATAGGGTCCTACGAGCAGTACTTC.

This clone appeared once. The rearrangement uses TRBV6-5 and TRBJ1-1; TRBD1 is a possible D gene (5 bases). V lost 4 bases, J lost 2 bases, and 11 bases lay in between. The germline CDR1 and CDR2 sequences are MNHEY and SVGAGI. The CDR3 has 14 amino acids. The chain's CDR3 is CASSWGFRNTEAFF. The CDR3 DNA is TGTGCCAGCAGTTGGGGCTTTAGAAACACTGAAGCTTTCTTT.